A few counts support the clone carrying this TCR beta chain. The data derive from a study of T-cell memory formation after mild COVID-19. Constant-segment primers served in 5'RACE that generated TCR alpha and TCR beta cDNA libraries bearing sample barcodes and UMIs. Each CDR3 protein gets one entry after TCRdb re-called the 5' RACE reads with MiXCR. The top ten clones hold approximately 12% of a sample with about 500,000 distinct CDR3 sequences, 20% of them seen once. The length of the CDR3 is 16 residues. Trimming removed 3 bases from V and 4 bases from J; junction bases left unmatched: 8. The receptor's source is an adult woman who had mild COVID-19 (a few samples of this study predate the infection). Cell type and time point are not known. This chain connects TRBV12-3 or TRBV12-4 to TRBJ2-7, with TRBD2 matching 11 bases. The sequenced sample was PBMCs or a T cell subset sorted from them (not recorded which). The CDR3 here is CASSLVAGGLIYEQYF. In DNA, the CDR3 is TGTGCCAGCAGTTTGGTAGCGGGGGGGCTTATTTACGAGCAGTACTTC.